Below, 7 T cell receptor beta chains from the same sample are listed, as sequenced in a study of Tregs in tolerant kidney transplant recipients. Repertoires were generated with immunoSEQ multiplex PCR, while TCRdb's copy carries only in-frame clones and drops some. The sample includes around 86,000 clones, 90% to 95% seen only once; the top ten take 1.5% to 2%. Mixed chimerism was transient after nonmyeloablative marrow transplants from related graft donors. Sequencing was performed on CD4+ T cells from blood (PBMCs), taken 24 months after the transplant. The source of these receptors is a human patient who received a combined kidney and bone marrow transplant. Some T cells could come from the graft donor.

The genes are TRBV30 and TRBJ2-3; 8 bases are a match to TRBD2. There are 15 residues in the CDR3. Germline CDR1 GTSNPN, CDR2 SVGIG (reference sequence). V lost 0 bases and J lost 4; bases outside the gene matches: 6. The CDR3 region is CAWSVFGGVADTQYF. The CDR3 DNA follows: TGTGCCTGGAGTGTTTTCGGGGGGGTAGCAGATACGCAGTATTTT.

This chain links TRBV4-1 with TRBJ1-5; a weak D match, TRBD1 (6 bases). Germline values: CDR1 MGHRA, CDR2 YSYEKL. V lost 2 bases, J lost 2 bases, and 13 bases lay in between. The CDR3 spans 16 residues. CDR3 in DNA: TGCGCCAGCAGCCAAACAGGGACTATTCGCAATCAGCCCCAGCATTTT. This encodes CASSQTGTIRNQPQHF.

This clone was seen just once. This chain connects TRBV25-1 to TRBJ2-3; TRBD1 aligns across 9 bases. V shed 6 bases, J shed 6 bases, and the junction held 19 bases outside the gene matches. This CDR3 region has 18 residues. The germline CDR1 and CDR2 sequences are MGHDK and SYGVNS. The CDR3 nucleotides read TGTGCCAGCAGCCGTTTTGGGGGGGGGACAGGGAATTCGGATACGCAGTATTTT. This gives the protein CASSRFGGGTGNSDTQYF. Full variable domain (rest looked up from reference TRBV25-1 and TRBJ2-3): EADIYQTPRYLVIGTGKKITLECSQTMGHDKMYWYQQDPGMELHLIHYSYGVNSTEKGDLSSESTVSRIRTEHFPLTLESARPSHTSQYLCASSRFGGGTGNSDTQYFGPGTRLTVL.

This clone has just one count. The chain couples TRBV5-1 to TRBJ2-7; D might be TRBD1 (5 bases). V dropped 0 bases and J dropped 2 bases, with 12 bases sitting between them. The CDR3 has 15 amino acids. Germline values: CDR1 SGHRS, CDR2 YFSETQ. Here the CDR3 reads CASSLVSGSPYEQYF. The CDR3, as DNA: TGCGCCAGCAGCTTGGTTTCAGGGTCACCCTACGAGCAGTACTTC.

A word on this clone: At one boundary the junction diverges from the germline segment, which might be a read error. Other DNA sequences of this sample code for an identical CDR3. The J gene is TRBJ1-6, the V gene TRBV10-3; D is perhaps TRBD1 (6 bases). The CDR3 covers 14 residues. Per the germline V gene, CDR1 is ENHRY and CDR2 is SYGVKD. For the CDR3, the DNA is TGTGCCACAGGGGCCGGGGGGCGAAATTCCCCCCTCCACTTT. This gives the protein CATGAGGRNSPLHF.

The J gene is TRBJ2-7, the V gene TRBV15; 11 bases are a match to TRBD1. Germline values: CDR1 LNHNV, CDR2 YYDKDF (reference sequence). Trimming cost V 5 bases and J 3 bases; bases outside gene matches: 6. The length of the CDR3 is 15 residues. The CDR3 DNA reads as TGTGCCACCAGCCGAGCCGGGACAGGGGGCTACGAGCAGTACTTC. Its protein product is CATSRAGTGGYEQYF. The whole variable domain, remainder taken from reference TRBV15 and TRBJ2-7, is DAMVIQNPRYQVTQFGKPVTLSCSQTLNHNVMYWYQQKSSQAPKLLFHYYDKDFNNEADTPDNFQSRRPNTSFCFLDIRSPGLGDTAMYLCATSRAGTGGYEQYFGPGTRLTVT.

The chain couples TRBV7-8 to TRBJ2-7; TRBD2 matches at 10 bases. Germline V gives CDR1 SGHVS, CDR2 FQNEAQ. V was pared by 0 bases and J by 7 bases, with 6 bases of the junction left unmatched. CDR3 length: 15 amino acids. The CDR3 DNA reads TGTGCCAGCAGCTTAGCGGTAGCGGGAGGTTCTGAGCAGTACTTC. Its protein product is CASSLAVAGGSEQYF.